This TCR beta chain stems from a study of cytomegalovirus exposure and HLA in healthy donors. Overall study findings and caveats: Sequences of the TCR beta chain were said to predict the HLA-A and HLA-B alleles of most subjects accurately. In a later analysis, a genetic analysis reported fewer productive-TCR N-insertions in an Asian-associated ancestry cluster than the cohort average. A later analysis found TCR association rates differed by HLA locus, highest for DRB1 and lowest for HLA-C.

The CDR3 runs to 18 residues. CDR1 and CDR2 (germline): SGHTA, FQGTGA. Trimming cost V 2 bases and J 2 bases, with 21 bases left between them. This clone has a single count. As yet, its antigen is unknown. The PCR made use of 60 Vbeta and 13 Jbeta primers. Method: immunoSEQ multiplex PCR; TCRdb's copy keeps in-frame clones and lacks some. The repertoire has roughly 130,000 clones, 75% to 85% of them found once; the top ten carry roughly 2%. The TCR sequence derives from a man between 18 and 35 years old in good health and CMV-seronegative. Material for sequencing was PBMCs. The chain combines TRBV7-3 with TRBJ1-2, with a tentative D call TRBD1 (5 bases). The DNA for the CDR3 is TGTGCCAGCAGCTTATCACCGGGGGACCGCTCACAAAACTATGGCTACACCTTC. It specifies CASSLSPGDRSQNYGYTF.